Following are 5 T cell receptor beta chains from one sample sequenced in a study of a mutant IDH1 vaccine in newly diagnosed glioma. This sample's time point: baseline, week 1 (first vaccination visit). Treatment denoted: pre-vaccination baseline after standard-of-care therapy. Clones were read by immunoSEQ multiplex PCR, and TCRdb kept only the in-frame ones, dropping some. The data hold over 45,000 clones, with around 90% observed a single time. The specimen comprised PBMCs, sampled from a glioma patient treated with radiotherapy, temozolomide or both. These receptors were collected from a man aged 50-60 years with glioma.

V is TRBV5-8 and J is TRBJ2-7, with TRBD2 as a possible D gene (5 bases). This CDR3 has 14 amino acids. V was clipped by 3 bases and J by 7 bases, with 17 bases between them. Germline values: CDR1 SGHTS, CDR2 YDEGEE. The CDR3 is CASSSYGVLGEQYF. The CDR3 nucleotides read TGTGCCAGCAGCTCTTACGGGGTGCTTGGTGAGCAGTACTTC.

V usage is TRBV19 and J usage is TRBJ2-2; D call uncertain. Germline lookup yields CDR1 LNHDA and CDR2 SQIVND (reference sequence). Trimming cost V 3 bases and J 3 bases, with 5 bases left between them. This CDR3 has 13 amino acids. The CDR3 reads CASSIYDTGELFF. The CDR3 nucleotides read TGTGCCAGTAGTATCTATGACACCGGGGAGCTGTTTTTT.

V gene TRBV28 combines with J gene TRBJ2-7; D is perhaps TRBD1 (5 bases). Germline loops: CDR1 MDHEN, CDR2 SYDVKM. V lost 8 bases and J 3 bases, leaving 14 bases between the germline ends. The CDR3 has 13 residues. This CDR3 is CASRNSDSYEQYF. As DNA, the CDR3 is TGTGCCAGCCGAAACTCCGACAGCTACGAGCAGTACTTC.

The chain carries TRBV10-1 and TRBJ1-5; D might be TRBD1 (5 bases). V lost 8 bases to trimming and J lost 5 bases, with 13 bases between them. The CDR3 loop spans 13 amino acids. Germline-derived CDR1 and CDR2 are WNHNN and SYGVQD (reference sequence). The CDR3 sequence: CASSPWGDQPQHF. The CDR3 region has the DNA TGCGCCAGCTCCCCCTGGGGCGATCAGCCCCAGCATTTT.

The chain recombines TRBV5-4 with TRBJ2-5, with TRBD2 identical over 14 bases. The J segment lost 4 bases and the V segment lost 2 bases, leaving 7 bases of the junction unmatched. The V gene's germline CDR1 is SGHNT and CDR2 YYREEE (reference sequence). CDR3 length: 17 residues. This CDR3 is CASSFGEGLAGAETQYF. CDR3 DNA sequence: TGTGCCAGCAGCTTCGGTGAGGGACTAGCGGGAGCAGAGACCCAGTACTTC.